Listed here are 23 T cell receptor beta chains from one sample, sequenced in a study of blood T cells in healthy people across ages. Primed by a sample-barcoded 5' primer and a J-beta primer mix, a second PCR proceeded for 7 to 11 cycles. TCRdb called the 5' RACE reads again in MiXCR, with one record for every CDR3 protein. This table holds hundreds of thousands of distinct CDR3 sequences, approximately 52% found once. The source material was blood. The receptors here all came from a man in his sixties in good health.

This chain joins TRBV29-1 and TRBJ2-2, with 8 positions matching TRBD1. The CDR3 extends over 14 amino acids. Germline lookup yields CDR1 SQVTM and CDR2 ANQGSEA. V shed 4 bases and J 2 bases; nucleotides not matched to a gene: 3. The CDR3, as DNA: TGCAGCGTTGGGACAGGGCTTAACACCGGGGAGCTGTTTTTT. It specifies CSVGTGLNTGELFF.

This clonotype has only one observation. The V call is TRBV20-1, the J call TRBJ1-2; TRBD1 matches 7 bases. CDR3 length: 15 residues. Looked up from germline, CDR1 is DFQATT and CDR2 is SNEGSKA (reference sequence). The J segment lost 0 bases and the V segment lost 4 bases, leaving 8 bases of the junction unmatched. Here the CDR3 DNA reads TGCAGTGCTACTCGGCGGGACAGAGCTAACTATGGCTACACCTTC. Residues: CSATRRDRANYGYTF.

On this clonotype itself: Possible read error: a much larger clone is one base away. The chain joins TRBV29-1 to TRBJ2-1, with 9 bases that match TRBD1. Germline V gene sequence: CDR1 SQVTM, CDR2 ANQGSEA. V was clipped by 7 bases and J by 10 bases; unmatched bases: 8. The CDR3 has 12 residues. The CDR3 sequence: CSGIQGAHEQFF. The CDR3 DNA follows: TGCAGCGGCATACAGGGGGCCCACGAGCAGTTCTTC.

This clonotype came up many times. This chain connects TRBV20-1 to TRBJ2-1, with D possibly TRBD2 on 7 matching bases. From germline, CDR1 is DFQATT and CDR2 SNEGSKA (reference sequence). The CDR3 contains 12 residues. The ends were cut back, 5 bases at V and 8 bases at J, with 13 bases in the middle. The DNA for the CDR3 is TGCAGTGCTCCCTGGGGGGGCGATGAGCAGTTCTTC. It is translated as CSAPWGGDEQFF.

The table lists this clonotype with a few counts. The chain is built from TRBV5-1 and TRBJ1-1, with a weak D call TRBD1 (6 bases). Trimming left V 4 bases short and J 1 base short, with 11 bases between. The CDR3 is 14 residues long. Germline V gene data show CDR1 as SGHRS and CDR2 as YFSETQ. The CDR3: CASSIMTGNTEAFF. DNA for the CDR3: TGCGCCAGCAGCATAATGACAGGGAACACTGAAGCTTTCTTT.

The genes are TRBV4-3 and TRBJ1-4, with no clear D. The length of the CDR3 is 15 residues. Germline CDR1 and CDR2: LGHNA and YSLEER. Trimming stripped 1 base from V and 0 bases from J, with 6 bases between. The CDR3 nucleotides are TGCGCCAGCAGCCAAGCAGTTGCAACTAATGAAAAACTGTTTTTT. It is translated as CASSQAVATNEKLFF.

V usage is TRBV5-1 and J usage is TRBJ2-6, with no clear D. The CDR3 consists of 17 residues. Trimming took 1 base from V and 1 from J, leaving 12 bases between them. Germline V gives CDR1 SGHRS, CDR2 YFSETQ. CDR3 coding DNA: TGCGCCAGCAGCTTGACCTCAGTCCCGTCTGGGGCCAACGTCCTGACTTTC. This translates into CASSLTSVPSGANVLTF.

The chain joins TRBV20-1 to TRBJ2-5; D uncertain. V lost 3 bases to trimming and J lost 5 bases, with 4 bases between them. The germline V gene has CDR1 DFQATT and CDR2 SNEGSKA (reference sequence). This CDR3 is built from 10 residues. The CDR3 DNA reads TGCAGTGCTAGCTTGGAGACCCAGTACTTC. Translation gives CSASLETQYF.

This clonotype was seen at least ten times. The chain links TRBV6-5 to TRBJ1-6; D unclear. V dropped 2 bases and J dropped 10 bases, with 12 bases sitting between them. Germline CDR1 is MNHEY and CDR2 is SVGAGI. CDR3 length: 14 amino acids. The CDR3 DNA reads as TGTGCCAGCAGTTACCGTCCAGCGGGGTCACCCCTCCACTTT. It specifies CASSYRPAGSPLHF.

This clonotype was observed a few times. The CDR3 is CSARGSGGVDTQYF. In DNA, the CDR3 is TGCAGTGCTAGAGGGTCGGGGGGGGTAGATACGCAGTATTTT. The chain has TRBV20-1 and TRBJ2-3; TRBD2 matches at 8 bases. The V segment lost 1 base and the J segment 5 bases; nucleotides outside the gene matches: 5. Germline CDR1 DFQATT, CDR2 SNEGSKA (reference sequence). There are 14 residues in the CDR3.

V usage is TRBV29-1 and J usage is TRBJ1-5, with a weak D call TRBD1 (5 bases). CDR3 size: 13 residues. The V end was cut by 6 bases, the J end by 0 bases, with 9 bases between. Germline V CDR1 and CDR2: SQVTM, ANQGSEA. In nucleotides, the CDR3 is TGCAGCGTCGCCGACAGTAGCAATCAGCCCCAGCATTTT. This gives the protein CSVADSSNQPQHF. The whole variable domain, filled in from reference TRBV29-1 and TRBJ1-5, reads SAVISQKPSRDICQRGTSLTIQCQVDSQVTMMFWYRQQPGQSLTLIATANQGSEATYESGFVIDKFPISRPNLTFSTLTVSNMSPEDSSIYLCSVADSSNQPQHFGDGTRLSIL.

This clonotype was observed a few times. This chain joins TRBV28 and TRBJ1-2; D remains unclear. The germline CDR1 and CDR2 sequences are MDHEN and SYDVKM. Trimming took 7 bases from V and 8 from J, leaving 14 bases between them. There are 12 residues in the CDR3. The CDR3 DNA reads TGTGCCAGCAAAGCGGTCCCCCGAGGCTACACCTTC. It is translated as CASKAVPRGYTF.

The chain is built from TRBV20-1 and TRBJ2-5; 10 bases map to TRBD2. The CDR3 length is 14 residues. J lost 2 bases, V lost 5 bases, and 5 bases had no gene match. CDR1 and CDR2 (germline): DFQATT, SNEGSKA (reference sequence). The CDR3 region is CSAESGGDQETQYF. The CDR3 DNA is TGCAGTGCTGAGAGCGGGGGGGATCAAGAGACCCAGTACTTC.

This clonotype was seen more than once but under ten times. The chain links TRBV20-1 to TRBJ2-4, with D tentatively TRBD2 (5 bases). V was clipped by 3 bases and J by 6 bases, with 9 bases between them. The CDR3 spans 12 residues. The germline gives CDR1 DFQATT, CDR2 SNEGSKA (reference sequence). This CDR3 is CSASGEGNIQYF. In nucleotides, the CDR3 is TGCAGTGCTAGTGGTGAGGGAAACATTCAGTACTTC.

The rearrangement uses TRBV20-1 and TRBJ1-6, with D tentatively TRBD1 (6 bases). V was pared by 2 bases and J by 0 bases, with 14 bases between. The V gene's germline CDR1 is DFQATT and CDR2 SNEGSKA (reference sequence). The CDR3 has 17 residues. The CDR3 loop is CSARRQQGSSYNSPLHF. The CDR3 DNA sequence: TGCAGTGCTAGACGACAACAGGGTAGCTCCTATAATTCACCCCTCCACTTT.

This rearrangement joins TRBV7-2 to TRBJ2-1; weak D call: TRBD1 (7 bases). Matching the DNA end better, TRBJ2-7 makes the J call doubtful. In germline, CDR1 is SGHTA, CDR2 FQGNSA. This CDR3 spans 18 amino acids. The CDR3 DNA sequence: TGTGCCAGCAGCTTAGGAGTTAACAGGGGAGGCTCCTACAATGAGCAGTACTTC. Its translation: CASSLGVNRGGSYNEQYF.

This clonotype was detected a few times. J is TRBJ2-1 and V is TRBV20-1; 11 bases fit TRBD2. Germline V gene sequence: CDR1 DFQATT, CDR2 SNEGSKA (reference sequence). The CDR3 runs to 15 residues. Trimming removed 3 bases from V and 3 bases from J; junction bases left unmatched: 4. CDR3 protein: CSASPSGGLYNEQFF. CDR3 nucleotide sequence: TGCAGTGCTAGCCCTAGCGGGGGGCTCTACAATGAGCAGTTCTTC.

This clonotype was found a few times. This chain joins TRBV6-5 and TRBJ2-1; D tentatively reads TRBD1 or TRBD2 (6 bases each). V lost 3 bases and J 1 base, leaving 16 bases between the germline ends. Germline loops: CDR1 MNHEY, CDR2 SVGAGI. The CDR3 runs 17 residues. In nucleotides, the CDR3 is TGTGCCAGCAGTTATGATAGCCGGAGGGGGTCCTACAATGAGCAGTTCTTC. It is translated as CASSYDSRRGSYNEQFF.

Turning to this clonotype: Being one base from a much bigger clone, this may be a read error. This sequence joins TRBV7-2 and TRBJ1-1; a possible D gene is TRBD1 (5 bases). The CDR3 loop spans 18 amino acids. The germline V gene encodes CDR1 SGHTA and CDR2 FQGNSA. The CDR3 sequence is CANSSTSSVEVWGNKAFF. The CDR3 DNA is TGTGCCAACAGCTCGACCTCCTCGGTGGAGGTGTGGGGCAACAAAGCTTTCTTT.

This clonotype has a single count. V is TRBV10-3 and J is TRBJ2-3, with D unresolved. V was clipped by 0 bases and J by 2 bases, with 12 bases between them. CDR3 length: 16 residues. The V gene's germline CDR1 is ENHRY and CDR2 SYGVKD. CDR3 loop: CAISESWVKDTDTQYF. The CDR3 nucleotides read TGTGCCATCAGTGAGTCATGGGTGAAGGACACAGATACGCAGTATTTT.

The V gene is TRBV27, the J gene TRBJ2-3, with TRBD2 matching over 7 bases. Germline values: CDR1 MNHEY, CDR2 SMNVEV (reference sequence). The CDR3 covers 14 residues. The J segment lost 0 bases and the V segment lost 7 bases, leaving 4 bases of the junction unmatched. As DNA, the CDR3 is TGTGCCAGCACACTAGCGTCTAGCACAGATACGCAGTATTTT. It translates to CASTLASSTDTQYF.

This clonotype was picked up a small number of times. CDR3 DNA: TGCAGCGTTCACCGACTAGCGGGAGGTTACGAGCAGTACTTC. It yields the protein CSVHRLAGGYEQYF. V and J are TRBV29-1 and TRBJ2-7; 13 positions agree with TRBD2. Trimming cost V 5 bases and J 4 bases; bases outside gene matches: 5. The germline gives CDR1 SQVTM, CDR2 ANQGSEA. The CDR3 extends over 14 amino acids.

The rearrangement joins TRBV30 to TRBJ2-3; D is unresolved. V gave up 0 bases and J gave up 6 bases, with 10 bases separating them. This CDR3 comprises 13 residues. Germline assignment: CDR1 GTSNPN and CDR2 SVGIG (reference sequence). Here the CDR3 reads CAWSVEGHDTQYF. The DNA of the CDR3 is TGTGCCTGGAGTGTAGAAGGGCATGATACGCAGTATTTT.